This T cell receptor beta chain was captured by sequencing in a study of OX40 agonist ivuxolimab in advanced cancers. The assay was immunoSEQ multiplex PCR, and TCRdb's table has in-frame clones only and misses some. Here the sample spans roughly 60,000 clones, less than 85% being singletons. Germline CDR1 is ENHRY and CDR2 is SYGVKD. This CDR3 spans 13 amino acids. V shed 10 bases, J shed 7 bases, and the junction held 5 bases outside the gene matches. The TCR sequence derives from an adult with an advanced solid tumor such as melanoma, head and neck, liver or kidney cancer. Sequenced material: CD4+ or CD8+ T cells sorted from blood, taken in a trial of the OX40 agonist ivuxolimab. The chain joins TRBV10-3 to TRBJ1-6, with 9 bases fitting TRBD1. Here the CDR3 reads CASRTGENSPLHF. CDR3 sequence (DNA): TGTGCCAGCAGGACAGGGGAGAATTCACCCCTCCACTTT.